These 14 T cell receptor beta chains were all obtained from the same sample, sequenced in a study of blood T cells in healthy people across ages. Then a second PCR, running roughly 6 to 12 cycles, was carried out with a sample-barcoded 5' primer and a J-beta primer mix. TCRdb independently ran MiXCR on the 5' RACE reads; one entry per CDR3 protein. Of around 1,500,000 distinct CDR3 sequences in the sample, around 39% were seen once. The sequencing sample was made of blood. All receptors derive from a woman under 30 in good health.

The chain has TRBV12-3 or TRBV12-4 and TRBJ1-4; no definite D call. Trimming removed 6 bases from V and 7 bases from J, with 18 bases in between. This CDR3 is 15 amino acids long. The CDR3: CASRARTGLGEKLFF. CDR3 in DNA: TGTGCCAGCAGGGCCCGGACGGGTTTAGGTGAAAAACTGTTTTTT.

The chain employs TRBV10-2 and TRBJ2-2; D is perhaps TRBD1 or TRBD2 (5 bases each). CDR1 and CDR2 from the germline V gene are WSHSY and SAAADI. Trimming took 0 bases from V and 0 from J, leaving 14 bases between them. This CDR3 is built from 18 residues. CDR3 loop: CASSESRGVLANTGELFF. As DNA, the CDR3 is TGCGCCAGCAGTGAGTCTAGGGGTGTACTAGCGAACACCGGGGAGCTGTTTTTT.

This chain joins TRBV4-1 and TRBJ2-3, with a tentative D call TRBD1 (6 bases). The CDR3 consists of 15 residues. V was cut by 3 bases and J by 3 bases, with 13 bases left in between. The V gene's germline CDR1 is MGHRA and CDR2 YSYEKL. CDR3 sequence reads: CASSHQGPGTDTQYF. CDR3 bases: TGCGCCAGCAGCCACCAGGGGCCAGGAACAGATACGCAGTATTTT.

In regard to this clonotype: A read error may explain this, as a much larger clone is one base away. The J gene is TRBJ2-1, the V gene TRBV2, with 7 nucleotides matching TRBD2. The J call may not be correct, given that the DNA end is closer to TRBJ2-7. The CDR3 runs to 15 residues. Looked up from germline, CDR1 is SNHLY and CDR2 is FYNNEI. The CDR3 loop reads CASSALADSYNEQYF. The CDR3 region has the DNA TGTGCCAGCAGTGCGCTAGCGGATTCCTACAATGAGCAGTACTTC.

The CDR3 loop is CASSPGDTDNSPLHF. DNA for the CDR3: TGTGCCAGCTCACCTGGGGACACTGATAATTCACCCCTCCACTTT. V gene TRBV18 combines with J gene TRBJ1-6; D is perhaps TRBD1 (6 bases). The CDR3 is 15 amino acids. Germline values: CDR1 KGHSH, CDR2 LQKENI. Deletions cut 3 bases from V and 5 bases from J, with 11 bases between.

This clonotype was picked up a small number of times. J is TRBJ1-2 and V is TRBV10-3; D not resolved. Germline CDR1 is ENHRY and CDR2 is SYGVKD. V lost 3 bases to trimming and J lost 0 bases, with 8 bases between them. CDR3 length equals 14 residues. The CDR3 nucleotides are TGTGCCATCAGTGACTTCGGGTCTAACTATGGCTACACCTTC. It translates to CAISDFGSNYGYTF.

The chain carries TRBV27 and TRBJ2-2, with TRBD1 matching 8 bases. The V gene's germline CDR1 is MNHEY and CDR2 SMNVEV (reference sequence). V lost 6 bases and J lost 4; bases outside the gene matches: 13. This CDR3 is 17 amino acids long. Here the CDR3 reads CASSLTPDRVSTGELFF. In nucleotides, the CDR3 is TGTGCCAGCAGCCTGACCCCGGACAGGGTGAGCACCGGGGAGCTGTTTTTT.

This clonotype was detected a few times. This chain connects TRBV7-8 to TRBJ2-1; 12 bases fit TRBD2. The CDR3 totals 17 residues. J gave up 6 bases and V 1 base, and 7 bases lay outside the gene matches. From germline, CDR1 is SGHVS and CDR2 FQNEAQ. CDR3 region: CASSLVLAGGPFNEQFF. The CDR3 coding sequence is TGTGCCAGCAGCTTAGTCCTAGCGGGGGGGCCGTTCAATGAGCAGTTCTTC.

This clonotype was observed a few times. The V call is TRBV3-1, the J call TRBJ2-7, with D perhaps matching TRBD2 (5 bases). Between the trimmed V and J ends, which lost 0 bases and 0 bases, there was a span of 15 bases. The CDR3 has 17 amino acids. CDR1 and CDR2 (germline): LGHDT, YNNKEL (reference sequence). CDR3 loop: CASSQDLWTGSSYEQYF. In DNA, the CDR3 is TGTGCCAGCAGCCAAGATCTCTGGACGGGGAGCTCCTACGAGCAGTACTTC.

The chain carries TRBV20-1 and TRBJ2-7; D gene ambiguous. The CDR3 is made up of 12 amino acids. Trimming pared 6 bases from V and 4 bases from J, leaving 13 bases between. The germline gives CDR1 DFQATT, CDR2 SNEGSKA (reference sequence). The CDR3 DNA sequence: TGCAGTGCCCGGCACAGTAAATACGAGCAGTACTTC. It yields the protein CSARHSKYEQYF.

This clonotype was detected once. CDR3: CASSPQGLTGTGLYEQYF. The DNA of the CDR3 is TGTGCCAGCAGTCCACAAGGGCTAACCGGGACAGGCCTATACGAGCAGTACTTC. The J gene is TRBJ2-7, the V gene TRBV27; the match to TRBD1 covers 8 bases. Trimming removed 5 bases from V and 4 bases from J; junction bases left unmatched: 19. This CDR3 is built from 18 residues. Germline V gene data show CDR1 as MNHEY and CDR2 as SMNVEV (reference sequence).

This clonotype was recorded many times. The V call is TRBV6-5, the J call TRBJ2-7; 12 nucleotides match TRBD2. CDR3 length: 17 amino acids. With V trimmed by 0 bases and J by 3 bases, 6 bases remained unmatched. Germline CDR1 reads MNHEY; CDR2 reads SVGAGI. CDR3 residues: CASSYSHLAGGYYEQYF. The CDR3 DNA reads TGTGCCAGCAGTTACTCCCACCTAGCGGGAGGGTACTACGAGCAGTACTTC.

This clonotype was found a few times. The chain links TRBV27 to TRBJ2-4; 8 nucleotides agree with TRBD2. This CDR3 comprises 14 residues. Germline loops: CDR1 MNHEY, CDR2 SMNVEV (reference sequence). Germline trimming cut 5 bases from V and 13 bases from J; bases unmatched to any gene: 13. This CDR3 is CASSPQAGVWEQYF. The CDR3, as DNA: TGTGCCAGCAGTCCCCAAGCGGGAGTGTGGGAGCAGTACTTC.

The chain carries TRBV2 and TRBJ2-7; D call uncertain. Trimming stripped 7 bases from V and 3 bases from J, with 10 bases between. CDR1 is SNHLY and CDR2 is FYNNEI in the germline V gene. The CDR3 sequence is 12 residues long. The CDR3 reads CASTSRNYEQYF. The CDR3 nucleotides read TGTGCCAGCACCAGTAGAAACTACGAGCAGTACTTC.